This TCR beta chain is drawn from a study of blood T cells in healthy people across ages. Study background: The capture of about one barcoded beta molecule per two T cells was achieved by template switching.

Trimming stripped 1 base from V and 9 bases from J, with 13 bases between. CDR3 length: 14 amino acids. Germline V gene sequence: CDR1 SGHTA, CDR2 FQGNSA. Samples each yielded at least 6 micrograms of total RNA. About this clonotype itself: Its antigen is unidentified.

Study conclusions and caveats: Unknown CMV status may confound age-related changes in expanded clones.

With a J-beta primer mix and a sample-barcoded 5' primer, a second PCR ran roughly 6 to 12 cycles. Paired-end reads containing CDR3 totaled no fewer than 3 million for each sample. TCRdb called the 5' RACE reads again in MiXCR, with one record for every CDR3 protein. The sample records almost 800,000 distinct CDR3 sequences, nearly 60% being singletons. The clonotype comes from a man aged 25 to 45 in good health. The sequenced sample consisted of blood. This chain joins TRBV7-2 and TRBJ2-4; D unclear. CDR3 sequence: CASSLGRLLSIQYF. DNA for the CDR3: TGTGCCAGCAGCTTAGGTAGACTCCTTAGCATTCAGTACTTC.